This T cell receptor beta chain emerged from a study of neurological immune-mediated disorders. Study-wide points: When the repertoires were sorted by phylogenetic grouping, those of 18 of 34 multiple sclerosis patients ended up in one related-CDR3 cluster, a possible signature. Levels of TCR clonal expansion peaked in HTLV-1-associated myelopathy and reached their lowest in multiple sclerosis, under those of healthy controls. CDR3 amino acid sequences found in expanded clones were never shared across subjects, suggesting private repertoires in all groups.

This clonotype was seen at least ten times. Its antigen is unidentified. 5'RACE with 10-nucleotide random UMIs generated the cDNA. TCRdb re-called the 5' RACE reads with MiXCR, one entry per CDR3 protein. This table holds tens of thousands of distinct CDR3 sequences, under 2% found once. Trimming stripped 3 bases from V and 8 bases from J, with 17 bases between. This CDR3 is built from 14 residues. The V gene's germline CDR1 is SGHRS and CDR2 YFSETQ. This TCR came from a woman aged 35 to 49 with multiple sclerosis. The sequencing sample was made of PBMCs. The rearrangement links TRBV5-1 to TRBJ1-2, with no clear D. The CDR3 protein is CASSSGPRQGGYTF. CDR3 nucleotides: TGCGCCAGCAGCTCCGGACCTCGGCAAGGAGGCTACACCTTC. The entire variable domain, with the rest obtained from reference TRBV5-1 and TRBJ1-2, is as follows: KAGVTQTPRYLIKTRGQQVTLSCSPISGHRSVSWYQQTPGQGLQFLFEYFSETQRNKGNFPGRFSGRQFSNSRSEMNVSTLELGDSALYLCASSSGPRQGGYTFGSGTRLTVV.